The rows below give T cell receptor beta chains drawn from one sample of a study of RUNX1 and TCR beta rearrangement in T-cell leukemia. TCRdb itself ran the PCR reads through MiXCR, one entry per CDR3 protein. The sample includes over 750 distinct CDR3 sequences, around 30% of them seen just once. The specimen sequenced was blood. Receptors originate from a male donor with T-cell acute lymphoblastic leukemia. The CDR3 runs from the conserved cysteine through the conserved F or W. A D gene is named only where the DNA matches it firmly. Expanded clones get a size class; other rows say once, few or many, or leave the size out.

j_gene | v_gene | abundance | d_gene | CDR3nt | CDR3aa
TRBJ1-1 | TRBV12-3/TRBV12-4 | large | . | TGTGCCAGCAGTTTTGGGGGGTTGATCAACACTGAAGCTTTCTTT | CASSFGGLINTEAFF
TRBJ1-4 | TRBV5-1 | . | TRBD1 | TGCGCCAGCAGCCCTGGGACAGGCGGGTTCACAACTAATGAAAAACTGTTTTTT | CASSPGTGGFTTNEKLFF
TRBJ1-5 | TRBV7-8 | large | . | TGTGCCAGCAGCTTTTACGGGGGCTTCAATCAGCCCCAGCATTTT | CASSFYGGFNQPQHF
TRBJ2-1 | TRBV20-1 | large | . | TGCAGTGCTTCACAGGACCGGGACTTCTTCAACAATGAGCAGTTCTTC | CSASQDRDFFNNEQFF
TRBJ1-3 | TRBV10-1 | large | . | TGCGCCAGCATGCTTGAGAGAAACGGAAACACCATATATTTT | CASMLERNGNTIYF
TRBJ2-7 | TRBV20-1 | large | . | TGCAGTGCTAGACCCCAGGAGCGCACTTCAAGGGACGAGCAGTACTTC | CSARPQERTSRDEQYF
TRBJ2-7 | TRBV3-1 | . | . | TGTGCCAGCAGCCAAGGGGGCTTGACCTTACGCTACGAGCAGTACTTC | CASSQGGLTLRYEQYF
TRBJ2-1 | TRBV20-1 | few | . | TGCAGTGCTAGGGAGGGACTCTGGGGGAGTGAGCAGTTCTTC | CSAREGLWGSEQFF
TRBJ2-5 | TRBV6-5 | . | . | TGTGCCAGCAGTTTAGGGTTAAGAGAGACCCAGTACTTC | CASSLGLRETQYF
TRBJ1-1 | TRBV6-5 | . | . | TGTGCCAGCAGTTTGGGGAACAGAGTTGAAGCTTTCTTT | CASSLGNRVEAFF
TRBJ1-3 | TRBV21-1 | hyperexpanded | . | TGTGCCAGCAGCAAACACAGGGAGAGAAACGGAAACACCATATATTTT | CASSKHRERNGNTIYF
TRBJ1-2 | TRBV7-8 | few | . | TGTGCCAGCAGCTTGAGTCAGCTCAACTATGGCTACACCTTC | CASSLSQLNYGYTF
TRBJ1-1 | TRBV2 | few | . | TGTGCCACCAACCCGACAGAGAACACTGAAGCTTTCTTT | CATNPTENTEAFF
TRBJ2-1 | TRBV6-4 | . | TRBD1 | TGTGCCAGCAGTGTCGGGACAGGGGGAAATGAGCAGTTCTTC | CASSVGTGGNEQFF
TRBJ2-1 | TRBV6-5 | few | TRBD2 | TGTGCCAGCAGCCTAGCGGGATCCTCCAATGAGCAGTTCTTC | CASSLAGSSNEQFF
TRBJ2-1 | TRBV7-9 | . | . | TGTGCCAGCAGCTTATTGGGTGGGCTAAGTTACAATGAGCAGTTCTTC | CASSLLGGLSYNEQFF
TRBJ1-2 | TRBV2 | . | . | TGTGCCAACCTCCATGGCTACACCTTC | CANLHGYTF
TRBJ2-5 | TRBV28 | few | TRBD1 | TGTGCCAGCAGGCAATTTCCGGGACAGGGGGCACAAGAGACCCAGTACTTC | CASRQFPGQGAQETQYF